This T cell receptor beta chain comes out of a study of T cell responses to AZD1222 COVID-19 vaccine. CDR1 is LGHDT and CDR2 is YNNKEL in the germline V gene (reference sequence). Losses at the gene ends were 0 bases for V and 3 bases for J; bases not matched to a gene: 3. The CDR3 totals 17 residues. TCRdb's table, derived via immunoSEQ multiplex PCR, lists solely in-frame clones and lacks some. The table has around 220,000 clones, around 94% seen once. This chain connects TRBV3-1 (or the pseudogene TRBV3-2) to TRBJ2-1, with 12 positions matching TRBD2. Specimen: peripheral blood, collected 28 days after the second dose of the MenACWY control vaccine. The clonotype originates from an adult who received the MenACWY meningococcal vaccine as a control. CDR3 amino acids: CASSQEMGLAGYNEQFF. CDR3 nucleotides: TGTGCCAGCAGCCAAGAAATGGGACTAGCGGGCTACAATGAGCAGTTCTTC.